Listed below are T cell receptor beta chains from one sample, sequenced in a study of T cell responses to AZD1222 COVID-19 vaccine. Libraries were prepared by immunoSEQ multiplex PCR; TCRdb keeps only in-frame clonotypes and omits some of them. In the table there are about 120,000 clones, about 87% of which are singletons. The material was peripheral blood, obtained on day 0 of AZD1222 vaccination. The origin of the receptors is an adult in good health. CDR3s include the opening cysteine and the closing phenylalanine or tryptophan. The D gene is left open where the match is weak. Rows give clone size only sometimes, using once, few, many, or a class for an expanded clone.

size | D | J | V | CDR3 | DNA
once | NA | TRBJ2-3 | TRBV5-6 | CASSLGTDSGTDTQYF | TGTGCCAGCAGCTTGGGAACGGACTCGGGCACAGATACGCAGTATTTT
NA | TRBD1 | TRBJ1-2 | TRBV4-1 | CASSQEWTGMNYGYTF | TGCGCCAGCAGCCAAGAGTGGACAGGGATGAACTATGGCTACACCTTC
NA | NA | TRBJ2-5 | TRBV6-6 | CASSPGEETQYF | TGTGCCAGCAGTCCAGGGGAAGAGACCCAGTACTTC
NA | TRBD2 | TRBJ2-3 | TRBV29-1 | CSVEDSYSGPTDTQYF | TGCAGCGTTGAAGATTCTTATAGCGGGCCCACAGATACGCAGTATTTT
NA | TRBD1 | TRBJ2-5 | TRBV24-1 | CATSERPGQGAETQYF | TGTGCCACCAGTGAACGTCCGGGACAGGGGGCGGAGACCCAGTACTTC
NA | NA | TRBJ2-7 | TRBV28 | CASRSRDTEQYF | TGTGCCAGCAGGTCCCGGGACACCGAGCAGTACTTC
NA | TRBD1 | TRBJ2-4 | TRBV2 | CATWDRGAKNIQYF | TGTGCCACCTGGGACAGGGGGGCCAAAAACATTCAGTACTTC
NA | NA | TRBJ2-3 | TRBV28 | CASSSPRSSTDTQYF | TGTGCCAGCAGTTCCCCCAGATCTAGCACAGATACGCAGTATTTT
NA | NA | TRBJ2-6 | TRBV11-3 | CASSTLHGGANVLTF | TGTGCCAGCAGCACTCTACACGGTGGGGCCAACGTCCTGACTTTC
few | TRBD2 | TRBJ2-2 | TRBV7-2 | CASSTSVGSGELFF | TGTGCCAGCAGCACTAGCGTCGGGTCCGGGGAGCTGTTTTTT
once | NA | TRBJ1-6 | TRBV28 | CASSLGMSGAGNSPLHF | TGTGCCAGCAGTTTAGGCATGTCAGGGGCGGGTAATTCACCCCTCCACTTT
NA | TRBD1 | TRBJ2-7 | TRBV2 | CASSRLGTGGYEQYF | TGTGCCAGCAGCCGACTCGGGACAGGGGGCTACGAGCAGTACTTC
NA | NA | TRBJ2-3 | TRBV7-9 | CASSWPSEGLATDTQYF | TGTGCCAGCAGCTGGCCCTCGGAGGGCCTAGCCACAGATACGCAGTATTTT
NA | TRBD1 | TRBJ1-5 | TRBV18 | CASSRGGQGGGSNQPQHF | TGTGCCAGCTCACGAGGCGGACAGGGAGGGGGTAGCAATCAGCCCCAGCATTTT
NA | TRBD2 | TRBJ2-7 | TRBV5-1 | CASSIQTSVYEQYF | TGCGCCAGCAGCATCCAGACTAGCGTCTACGAGCAGTACTTC
NA | NA | TRBJ1-1 | TRBV6-6 | CASGSRSNTEAFF | TGTGCCAGCGGGTCGAGGTCGAACACTGAAGCTTTCTTT
NA | NA | TRBJ2-5 | TRBV3-1/TRBV3-2 | CAVQGRGNQETQYF | TGTGCCGTCCAAGGGCGGGGTAATCAAGAGACCCAGTACTTC
NA | NA | TRBJ2-1 | TRBV24-1 | CATSDAQNTYNEQFF | TGTGCCACCAGTGACGCTCAGAATACCTACAATGAGCAGTTCTTC
few | NA | TRBJ2-7 | TRBV19 | CASSIKITYEQYF | TGTGCCAGTAGTATAAAGATCACCTACGAGCAGTACTTC
NA | NA | TRBJ1-1 | TRBV19 | CASSMELSRTEAFF | TGTGCCAGTAGTATGGAACTTAGTAGGACTGAAGCTTTCTTT
NA | TRBD1 | TRBJ2-5 | TRBV5-1 | CASRLGTGDETQYF | TGCGCCAGCAGGTTGGGTACAGGGGATGAGACCCAGTACTTC
once | NA | TRBJ2-1 | TRBV11-3 | CASTLGPRAGYNEQFF | TGTGCCAGCACCCTCGGGCCTCGCGCTGGCTACAATGAGCAGTTCTTC
NA | NA | TRBJ1-5 | TRBV19 | CASSIGVNQPQHF | TGTGCCAGTAGTATTGGAGTTAATCAGCCCCAGCATTTT
NA | TRBD1 | TRBJ1-2 | TRBV6-5 | CASRRQGWDGYTF | TGTGCCAGCAGGAGACAGGGCTGGGATGGCTACACCTTC
NA | TRBD2 | TRBJ2-7 | TRBV4-1 | CASSLRTSGSTYEQYF | TGCGCCAGCAGCCTACGGACTAGCGGCTCGACCTACGAGCAGTACTTC
NA | NA | TRBJ1-2 | TRBV19 | CASSDPRWAGYGYTF | TGTGCCAGTAGTGATCCCAGGTGGGCCGGCTATGGCTACACCTTC
NA | NA | TRBJ2-1 | TRBV5-1 | CASSPIKADNEQFF | TGCGCCAGCAGCCCGATTAAGGCCGATAATGAGCAGTTCTTC
NA | TRBD1 | TRBJ2-7 | TRBV5-1 | CASSPGTGIYEQYF | TGCGCCAGCAGCCCCGGGACAGGGATCTACGAGCAGTACTTC
NA | NA | TRBJ2-1 | TRBV10-1 | CASRRDREYNEQFF | TGCGCCAGCCGAAGGGACCGAGAATACAATGAGCAGTTCTTC
NA | NA | TRBJ2-5 | TRBV15 | CATSRNSRRETQYF | TGTGCCACCAGCAGAAACAGCCGGCGAGAGACCCAGTACTTC
NA | NA | TRBJ2-5 | TRBV11-2 | CASSRFAGNQETQYF | TGTGCCAGCAGCCGATTTGCAGGGAACCAAGAGACCCAGTACTTC
NA | NA | TRBJ1-3 | TRBV3-1/TRBV3-2 | CASSQVIGAGNTIYF | TGTGCCAGCAGCCAAGTAATAGGAGCTGGAAACACCATATATTTT
NA | NA | TRBJ2-7 | TRBV5-1 | CASSSRTDTYEQYF | TGCGCCAGCAGCTCCCGGACAGATACCTACGAGCAGTACTTC
NA | TRBD2 | TRBJ2-5 | TRBV10-1 | CASSAELAGGETQYF | TGCGCCAGCAGTGCCGAGCTAGCGGGAGGAGAGACCCAGTACTTC
NA | NA | TRBJ2-2 | TRBV7-2 | CASSTQTGPRTGELFF | TGTGCCAGCAGCACGCAGACAGGCCCGAGGACCGGGGAGCTGTTTTTT
once | NA | TRBJ1-4 | TRBV18 | CASSPEKNRANEKLFF | TGTGCCAGCTCACCAGAGAAGAACAGGGCGAATGAAAAACTGTTTTTT
NA | NA | TRBJ1-1 | TRBV4-1 | CASSQGGAMFQNTEAFF | TGCGCCAGCAGCCAAGGAGGGGCCATGTTCCAGAACACTGAAGCTTTCTTT
NA | NA | TRBJ2-7 | TRBV6-5 | CASRNRAGYYEQYF | TGTGCCAGCAGAAATCGAGCGGGCTACTACGAGCAGTACTTC
NA | NA | TRBJ2-7 | TRBV6-2/TRBV6-3 | CASSYLGISYEQYF | TGTGCCAGCAGTTACTTGGGGATTTCGTACGAGCAGTACTTC
NA | NA | TRBJ2-1 | TRBV19 | CASSIQISDEQFF | TGTGCCAGTAGTATTCAGATTTCCGATGAGCAGTTCTTC
NA | NA | TRBJ2-5 | TRBV7-6 | CASSLPRALGETQYF | TGTGCCAGCAGCTTACCCAGGGCCTTGGGGGAGACCCAGTACTTC
NA | NA | TRBJ1-1 | TRBV5-1 | CASSLALNTEAFF | TGCGCCAGCAGCTTGGCACTAAACACTGAAGCTTTCTTT
NA | NA | TRBJ2-2 | TRBV7-3 | CASSPGWQGDTGELFF | TGTGCCAGCAGCCCGGGGTGGCAGGGCGACACCGGGGAGCTGTTTTTT
NA | NA | TRBJ1-2 | TRBV3-1/TRBV3-2 | CASSQQGFDYGYTF | TGTGCCAGCAGCCAGCAGGGGTTCGACTATGGCTACACCTTC
NA | NA | TRBJ1-1 | TRBV18 | CASSPKSDQNTEAFF | TGTGCCAGCTCACCTAAATCGGACCAGAACACTGAAGCTTTCTTT
NA | TRBD1 | TRBJ1-5 | TRBV15 | CATSNPGQGGDQPQHF | TGTGCCACCAGCAATCCGGGACAGGGAGGCGATCAGCCCCAGCATTTT
NA | NA | TRBJ1-1 | TRBV28 | CASSYLNTEAFF | TGTGCCAGCAGTTACCTCAACACTGAAGCTTTCTTT
NA | NA | TRBJ2-7 | TRBV5-1 | CASRAGGQPYEQYF | TGCGCCAGCAGGGCCGGGGGACAGCCCTACGAGCAGTACTTC